A single sample is the source of the 16 T cell receptor beta chains below, sequenced in a study of molecular identifiers for immune sequencing clone quantification. TCRdb fed the PCR reads into MiXCR, producing one record per CDR3 protein. The data contain about half a million distinct CDR3 sequences, around 23% of them singletons. The specimen sequenced was naive CD8+ T cells from blood, with Jurkat cell RNA spiked in. The subset: FACS-sorted CD8+CD4-CCR7+CD45RA+ naive T cells. The receptors were gathered from a human donor in good health. Some libraries in this study had Jurkat cell RNA spiked in.

Notes on this clonotype: A read error is possible here, since a much larger clone lies one base away. The chain has TRBV9 and TRBJ2-3; 12 bases line up with TRBD2. Germline V lookup: CDR1 SGDLS, CDR2 YYNGEE. There are 18 residues in the CDR3. CDR3 in DNA: TGTGCCGGCAGCGTAGATACTAGCGGGAGGCCCTCCCCAGATACGCAGTATTTT. Amino acid sequence: CAGSVDTSGRPSPDTQYF.

This rearrangement joins TRBV6-2 or TRBV6-3 to TRBJ2-3; TRBD2 agrees at 14 bases. CDR1 and CDR2 from the germline V gene are MNHEY and SVGEGT. V gave up 2 bases and J gave up 4 bases; unmatched junction bases: 5. This CDR3 contains 17 residues. The CDR3 coding sequence is TGTGCCAGCAGTTACCCGCCGGGACTAGCGGGAGCAGATACGCAGTATTTT. Protein: CASSYPPGLAGADTQYF.

This clonotype was counted ten times or more. One junction end disagrees with the germline gene, perhaps due to a read error. The CDR3: CASSDHTQTAF. CDR3 nucleotide sequence: TGTGCCAGCAGTGACCATACCCAGACCGCGTTT. This chain joins TRBV25-1 and TRBJ1-1; D uncertain. From germline, CDR1 is MGHDK and CDR2 SYGVNS. This CDR3 comprises 11 residues.

Many counts were recorded for this clonotype. The chain employs TRBV4-3 and TRBJ2-3; TRBD2 agrees at 7 bases. CDR1 is LGHNA and CDR2 is YSLEER in the germline V gene. V lost 3 bases to trimming and J lost 1 base; unmatched junction nucleotides: 1. This CDR3 is built from 14 residues. The CDR3: CASSQGRGTDTQYF. The CDR3 bases are TGCGCCAGCAGCCAGGGGAGGGGCACAGATACGCAGTATTTT.

On this clonotype: This CDR3 fails to terminate in the conserved phenylalanine or tryptophan, so it likely reflects a read error. The rearrangement joins TRBV30 to TRBJ1-2; perhaps TRBD1 as D (6 bases). CDR3 size: 12 residues. The ends were cut back, 4 bases at V and 4 bases at J, with 10 bases in the middle. The germline V gene has CDR1 GTSNPN and CDR2 SVGIG (reference sequence). The DNA for the CDR3 is TGTGCCTGGAAGGGGGACACCTATGGCTACACCCTC. Amino acids: CAWKGDTYGYTL.

A word on this clonotype: A read error may explain this, as a much larger clone is one base away. The chain joins TRBV29-1 to TRBJ2-7; 10 nucleotides align to TRBD2. Trimming took 7 bases from V and 7 from J; bases not matched to a gene: 13. The CDR3 contains 14 residues. From germline, CDR1 is SQVTM and CDR2 ANQGSEA. In DNA form, the CDR3 reads TGCAGCGCTCGGCTAGCGGGAGTAGCCTTAGAGCAGTACTTC. It yields the protein CSARLAGVALEQYF.

In its sample, this clonotype was seen many times. In DNA form, the CDR3 reads TGCGCCAGCAGCCAAGATACTGTGAGCACAGATACGCAGTATTTT. Translation: CASSQDTVSTDTQYF. V and J are TRBV4-3 and TRBJ2-3; D ambiguous. Germline V lookup: CDR1 LGHNA, CDR2 YSLEER. The CDR3 sequence is 15 residues long. The V end lost 0 bases, the J end lost 0 bases, and 7 bases lay between the germline ends.

V usage is TRBV5-1 and J usage is TRBJ2-3; D possibly corresponds to TRBD1 (6 bases). This CDR3 contains 16 residues. Looked up from germline, CDR1 is SGHRS and CDR2 is YFSETQ. Trimming removed 6 bases from V and 0 bases from J, with 17 bases in between. The CDR3 reads CASTSRGKASTDTQYF. The DNA of the CDR3 is TGCGCCAGCACATCCAGGGGTAAAGCTAGCACAGATACGCAGTATTTT.

This clonotype was observed a few times. This sequence joins TRBV7-2 and TRBJ2-7, with 10 positions matching TRBD2. Germline CDR1 reads SGHTA; CDR2 reads FQGNSA. The junction had 16 bases not matched to a gene; V was cut back by 5 bases and J by 3 bases. The CDR3 covers 18 residues. The CDR3 here is CASSAQGGGTSDIYEQYF. The CDR3 DNA is TGTGCCAGCAGCGCGCAGGGAGGCGGGACTAGCGACATCTACGAGCAGTACTTC.

There are many counts of this clonotype. The genes are TRBV29-1 and TRBJ1-1; perhaps TRBD1 as D (5 bases). Germline V CDR1 and CDR2: SQVTM, ANQGSEA. Trimming took off 4 bases at V and 1 base at J, with 16 bases between the two ends. The CDR3 extends over 15 amino acids. The CDR3, as DNA: TGCAGCGTTGTGGGGGGAGCGGACCCGAACACTGAAGCTTTCTTT. This sequence encodes CSVVGGADPNTEAFF.

This clonotype appeared a few times. The gene calls are TRBV11-2 and TRBJ2-7; no reliable D call. Germline V gives CDR1 SGHAT, CDR2 FQNNGV. The V and J ends lost 2 bases and 3 bases respectively, with 17 bases between them. CDR3 size: 16 residues. The CDR3 DNA reads TGTGCCAGCAGCTTACCGTGGGCTGCCCCCTACTACGAGCAGTACTTC. This encodes CASSLPWAAPYYEQYF.

V and J are TRBV3-1 and TRBJ2-7, with a tentative D call TRBD2 (6 bases). V lost 4 bases, J lost 7 bases, and 20 bases lay in between. The CDR3 is 15 residues long. Germline CDR1 and CDR2: LGHDT and YNNKEL (reference sequence). The chain's CDR3 is CASSPYLSGADEQYF. The CDR3 DNA sequence: TGTGCCAGCAGCCCTTACTTGTCGGGAGCTGATGAGCAGTACTTC.

This clonotype was found a few times. Germline is not matched at one junction end, which may reflect a read error. CDR3 protein: CASSFGKEGRAQHF. The CDR3 bases are TGTGCTAGCAGCTTCGGGAAGGAGGGGCGGGCCCAGCATTTT. This chain connects TRBV7-7 to TRBJ1-5; D might be TRBD1 (5 bases). The CDR3 is 14 amino acids. CDR1 is SSHAT and CDR2 is FNYEAQ in the germline V gene (reference sequence).

The V call is TRBV28, the J call TRBJ2-3, with D maybe TRBD2 (5 bases). Trimming took off 7 bases at V and 2 bases at J, with 19 bases between the two ends. This CDR3 comprises 16 residues. Germline-derived CDR1 and CDR2 are MDHEN and SYDVKM. The CDR3 region is CASTVRESHPTDTQYF. The DNA of the CDR3 is TGTGCCAGCACGGTAAGGGAGTCCCACCCCACAGATACGCAGTATTTT.

The V gene is TRBV7-9, the J gene TRBJ1-1; maybe TRBD1 (6 bases). Trimming took 5 bases from V and 4 from J, leaving 20 bases between them. This CDR3 is 16 amino acids long. CDR1 is SEHNR and CDR2 is FQNEAQ in the germline V gene (reference sequence). In DNA form, the CDR3 reads TGTGCCAGCAGCCCGTCCTCGGGGGGGGCTCGCACTGAAGCTTTCTTT. This sequence encodes CASSPSSGGARTEAFF.

The sample holds many counts of this clonotype. This rearrangement joins TRBV20-1 to TRBJ2-7; perhaps TRBD1 as D (5 bases). The V and J ends lost 1 base and 0 bases respectively, with 7 bases between them. The CDR3 spans 13 residues. Germline CDR1 DFQATT, CDR2 SNEGSKA (reference sequence). The CDR3 here is CSARGQLSYEQYF. CDR3 DNA sequence: TGCAGTGCTAGAGGACAGCTCTCCTACGAGCAGTACTTC.